This TCR beta chain derives from a study of vaccination effects on CD4 cells after COVID-19. Study context: Post-vaccine sampling occurred a median 72 days after the second dose.

Libraries were prepared by immunoSEQ multiplex PCR; TCRdb keeps only in-frame clonotypes and omits some of them. Found here are about 59,000 clones, under 80% of them singletons; the top ten hold less than 2.5%. The CDR3 consists of 14 residues. V trimming: 2 bases; J trimming: 7 bases; junction bases outside the gene matches: 9. The germline gives CDR1 GTSNPN, CDR2 SVGIG (reference sequence). Prior to sequencing, the ViraFEST assay stimulated PBMC with viral peptide pools, which expanded the antigen-specific CD4+ T cells. Researchers isolated CD4+ T cells once 9 to 11 days of culture had elapsed. Two-dose vaccination with either BNT162b2 or mRNA-1273 was given to the participants. Points on this clone: Antigen specificity is unknown.

The sequenced sample was CD4+ T cells from PBMCs cultured with HCoV-OC43 spike peptides, obtained after COVID-19 vaccination. Subset noted: HCoV-OC43 spike overlapping peptide pool stimulation. The chain carries TRBV30 and TRBJ1-1; 8 bases agree with TRBD1. The TCR sequence derives from a human donor who received a COVID-19 vaccine. The CDR3 bases are TGTGCCTGGAGTCCCCTGGACAGGGAGAATGAAGCTTTCTTT. Protein product: CAWSPLDRENEAFF. Full variable domain (rest looked up from reference TRBV30 and TRBJ1-1): SQTIHQWPATLVQPVGSPLSLECTVEGTSNPNLYWYRQAAGRGLQLLFYSVGIGQISSEVPQNLSASRPQDRQFILSSKKLLLSDSGFYLCAWSPLDRENEAFFGQGTRLTVV.